This section outlines one T cell receptor (beta chain) sequence together with its context. This receptor's antigen is unknown. The sample was run on a NextSeq 550. The Human TCR Profiling Kit (MiLaboratory) was used to make UMI-labeled 5' RACE TRB cDNA libraries. The full amount of extracted RNA was used for cDNA synthesis, and the full amount of resulting cDNA was used for PCR amplification. Libraries were prepared in parallel with an identical number of PCR cycles. Regarding the original processing steps: MIGEC and MiXCR extracted about 50,000 +/- 9,200 unique UMI-labeled TRB cDNA molecules per library, requiring at least two reads per UMI. On average, each library contained roughly 40,000 +/- 10,000 functional in-frame TRB CDR3 nucleotide clonotypes without stop codons. After each sample was downsampled to 5000 UMI-labeled TRB molecules, VDJtools was used to calculate diversity metrics such as normalized Shannon-Wiener and Chao1. VDJtools computed clonotype-size-weighted physicochemical properties of the central five CDR3 residues: interaction energy, strength, volume and Kidera factor 4. Reprocessed by TCRdb, the reads give a single entry per CDR3 protein sequence, without DNA. The V and J calls were not made by the authors but by TCRdb's processing. The sample table includes 55,000 to 75,000 distinct CDR3 sequences. The top ten clonotypes cover roughly 0.8% of the sample.

Each CD8+ T cell subset was flow-sorted in triplicate, and around 320,000 cells per subset were placed directly into RLT lysis buffer. Naive CD8+ T cells were defined stringently as CD45RO-CCR7+CD27+CD95- to exclude memory contaminants. Peripheral blood mononuclear cells were isolated from buffy coats by standard density gradient centrifugation. A FACSAria III was used to flow-sort naive CD8+ T cells into CXCR3-negative and CXCR3-positive populations. Total RNA was extracted from sorted cells using an RNeasy Mini Kit. The data originate from a study of CXCR3-negative and CXCR3-positive naive CD8 T cells (dated by TCRdb to 2018 to 2020). About the full investigation: In total, some 130 million TRB reads were obtained, corresponding to roughly 1.5 +/- 0.3 million reads per library. Diversity and physicochemical repertoire analyses were performed on about a dozen donors pooled from two independent experiments. Naive subsets from about five donors and memory cells from 3 donors were included in the TRBV-TRBJ cluster analysis. General findings and caveats noted by the study authors: Both naive subsets had comparably high repertoire diversity, while memory CD8+ T cells had much lower repertoire diversity. Because surface CD5, which is linked to self-reactivity in mice, was comparable between the naive subsets, TCR interaction strength was also inferred from TRB CDR3 physicochemical properties. TRBV-TRBJ usage was similar between naive CXCR3-negative and CXCR3-positive cells from the same donor, while memory cells showed distinct patterns. TRB CDR3s from CXCR3-positive naive cells showed higher hydrophobicity (lower Kidera factor 4), lower energy, and higher strength and volume indices than CXCR3-negative naive cells. Freshly isolated PBMCs were used for most assays because CXCR3 expression went down partially after cryopreservation.

CDR1 and CDR2 are drawn from the germline V gene (reference sequence): SEHNR, FQNEAQ. The CDR3, cysteine through phenylalanine, is 12 amino acids long. No DNA appears here. The chain is made from TRBV7-9 and TRBJ2-7; TCRdb returns TRBD1, unconfirmable since there is no DNA. This clonotype was obtained from a human donor in good health. Some clones in this sample may be carry-over from other donors' samples. The sample was naive CXCR3+ CD8+ T cells from blood. The cell subset or site tag for this specimen amounts to: CD45RO-CCR7+CD27+CD95- naive CD8+ T cells expressing CXCR3 (TNR3+). CDR3 sequence: CASSLGPLEQYF.